The clone carrying this T cell receptor (beta chain) was counted a few times. The antigen is not known. The TCR library was built from RNA with a 3' RACE protocol and unique molecular identifiers. In TCRdb, the 3' RACE reads were re-called with MiXCR into one record per CDR3 protein. This sample carries some 38,000 distinct CDR3 sequences, more than 6.5% of them seen once, and the ten largest clones take just under 1%. Treatment defined: PENTA 11 planned treatment interruption arm or continuous ART arm. From thawed PBMCs, naive CD4+ CD45RA+ CD45RO- T cells were sorted. The data are from a study of HIV-infected children after antiretroviral therapy interruption. Across the study: Recorded EBV and CMV exposure existed for most children. Interruption-arm samples span weeks 0, 12, interruption end (24 or 48), and about 3 years post-study.

Whole-study findings and limits: After treatment interruption started, naive CD4+ CDR3 overlap across time points dropped.

This receptor was taken from a pool of human donors with HIV. Here the sequenced sample was CD45RA+ CD4+ T cells from PBMCs, pooled from several time points, taken from a donor given antiretroviral therapy, either interrupted or continuous. As to subset: naive CD4+ CD45RA+ CD45RO- T cells.

CDR3 amino acids: CASSTDRNQPQHF. CDR3 DNA sequence: TGTGCCAGCAGCACGGACAGAAATCAGCCCCAGCATTTT. The chain recombines TRBV7-3 with TRBJ1-5, with D possibly being TRBD1 (6 bases). This CDR3 has 13 amino acids. Germline-derived CDR1 and CDR2 are SGHTA and FQGTGA. Deletions cut 5 bases from V and 4 bases from J, with 9 bases between.